These 5 T cell receptor beta chains were sequenced from one sample in a study of blood T cells in healthy people across ages. A second PCR of roughly 7 to 11 cycles used a sample-barcoded 5' primer and a J-beta primer mix. TCRdb re-called the 5' RACE reads with MiXCR, one entry per CDR3 protein. The sample records under 2,000,000 distinct CDR3 sequences, around half being singletons. The material sequenced was blood. These receptors were taken from a middle-aged woman in good health.

The V call is TRBV7-2, the J call TRBJ1-2, with a possible D match to TRBD1 (6 bases). The germline gives CDR1 SGHTA, CDR2 FQGNSA. V lost 5 bases, J lost 2 bases, and 21 bases lay in between. The CDR3 extends over 17 amino acids. The CDR3 loop is CASSPPGQRGINYGYTF. The CDR3 DNA sequence: TGTGCCAGCAGCCCACCCGGACAGAGGGGGATAAACTATGGCTACACCTTC.

The V and J genes are TRBV4-2 and TRBJ1-2; D not certain. The CDR3 runs 14 residues. The V gene's germline CDR1 is LGHNA and CDR2 YNFKEQ. V was clipped by 3 bases and J by 2 bases, with 10 bases between them. DNA for the CDR3: TGTGCCAGCAGCCATGGTCTGGAGAACTATGGCTACACCTTC. It specifies CASSHGLENYGYTF.

The chain is built from TRBV5-1 and TRBJ1-4; possible D gene TRBD1, 5 bases. This CDR3 has 15 residues. V was cut by 1 base and J by 7 bases, with 14 bases left in between. Germline V CDR1 and CDR2: SGHRS, YFSETQ. Written as DNA, the CDR3 is TGCGCCAGCAGCTTGAGGGGCCGTTTCGCTGAAAAACTGTTTTTT. Translating it yields CASSLRGRFAEKLFF. Combining the CDR3 with reference TRBV5-1 and TRBJ1-4 gives the whole variable domain KAGVTQTPRYLIKTRGQQVTLSCSPISGHRSVSWYQQTPGQGLQFLFEYFSETQRNKGNFPGRFSGRQFSNSRSEMNVSTLELGDSALYLCASSLRGRFAEKLFFGSGTQLSVL.

This clonotype occurred a few times. This sequence joins TRBV20-1 and TRBJ2-3, with 9 bases fitting TRBD2. The CDR3 is 17 amino acids. The V and J ends lost 0 bases and 2 bases, in that order; junction bases with no gene match: 9. Germline lookup yields CDR1 DFQATT and CDR2 SNEGSKA (reference sequence). DNA for the CDR3: TGCAGTGCTAGAGATCTAGGCGGGGGGGACTCCACAGATACGCAGTATTTT. Its protein product is CSARDLGGGDSTDTQYF.

DNA of the CDR3: TGTGCCAGCAACTATCGGGATGAAAAACTGTTTTTT. Translation: CASNYRDEKLFF. This chain connects TRBV27 to TRBJ1-4; D not resolved. Germline V gene data show CDR1 as MNHEY and CDR2 as SMNVEV (reference sequence). This CDR3 contains 12 residues. Deletions cut 7 bases from V and 6 bases from J, with 9 bases between.